This passage covers 11 T cell receptor beta chains from one sample sequenced in a study of OX40 agonist ivuxolimab in advanced cancers. Sequencing was performed with immunoSEQ multiplex PCR; in TCRdb, only in-frame clones are kept and a portion is missing. The table has 30,000 to 35,000 clones, about 82% seen once; the top ten hold about a quarter. Here the sequenced sample was CD4+ or CD8+ T cells sorted from blood, taken in a trial of the OX40 agonist ivuxolimab. The receptor source for this set is an adult with an advanced solid tumor such as melanoma, head and neck, liver or kidney cancer.

In this sample, this clone turned up once. Written as DNA, the CDR3 is TGTGCCAGCAGCTCGGGCGGGCTCGAGCAGTACTTC. Translated, it gives CASSSGGLEQYF. The chain couples TRBV4-2 to TRBJ2-7, with D possibly matching TRBD2 (5 bases). The CDR3 is made up of 12 amino acids. Looked up from germline, CDR1 is LGHNA and CDR2 is YNFKEQ. V was trimmed by 5 bases and J by 6 bases, leaving 11 bases between them.

The rearrangement uses TRBV4-1 and TRBJ1-1, with D tentatively TRBD1 (5 bases). The V gene's germline CDR1 is MGHRA and CDR2 YSYEKL. V lost 1 base to trimming and J lost 1 base, with 10 bases between them. This CDR3 has 15 amino acids. The CDR3 DNA is TGCGCCAGCAGCCAAGGGGACCGACAGAACACTGAAGCTTTCTTT. It yields the protein CASSQGDRQNTEAFF.

The genes are TRBV4-3 and TRBJ2-3; 8 nucleotides line up with TRBD1. This CDR3 region has 16 residues. J lost 5 bases, V lost 1 base, and 8 bases had no gene match. Looked up from germline, CDR1 is LGHNA and CDR2 is YSLEER. The CDR3: CASSQGEGRGLDTQYF. In DNA form, the CDR3 reads TGCGCCAGCAGCCAAGGGGAAGGCAGGGGGCTAGATACGCAGTATTTT.

The chain is built from TRBV7-9 and TRBJ2-1; D possibly matches TRBD1 or TRBD2 (5 bases each). V gave up 5 bases and J gave up 10 bases, with 12 bases separating them. The CDR3 spans 12 residues. Germline CDR1 is SEHNR and CDR2 is FQNEAQ (reference sequence). Here the CDR3 reads CASSQAGTEQFF. For the CDR3, the DNA is TGTGCCAGCAGCCAAGCCGGGACCGAGCAGTTCTTC.

The chain links TRBV5-1 to TRBJ2-1; 7 positions agree with TRBD2. This CDR3 contains 14 residues. The V gene end was trimmed by 0 bases and the J gene end by 9 bases; junction bases not matched to a gene: 6. CDR1 is SGHRS, CDR2 YFSETQ, per germline. The CDR3 region is CASSLAGGYSEQFF. Here the CDR3 DNA reads TGCGCCAGCAGCTTGGCGGGGGGATATAGTGAGCAGTTCTTC. The variable domain in full, with the rest retrieved from reference TRBV5-1 and TRBJ2-1, is KAGVTQTPRYLIKTRGQQVTLSCSPISGHRSVSWYQQTPGQGLQFLFEYFSETQRNKGNFPGRFSGRQFSNSRSEMNVSTLELGDSALYLCASSLAGGYSEQFFGPGTRLTVL.

The rearrangement uses TRBV19 and TRBJ2-2; perhaps D is TRBD1 or TRBD2 (6 bases each). Germline V gives CDR1 LNHDA, CDR2 SQIVND (reference sequence). With 8 bases removed from V and 3 bases from J, the gap between germline ends came to 13 bases. This CDR3 has 14 residues. The CDR3 nucleotides read TGTGCCAGTTCCATCGGGGGCGACACCGGGGAGCTGTTTTTT. It codes for CASSIGGDTGELFF.

This clone has a count of ten or more. CDR3 in amino acids: CASSLLESSYEQYF. As DNA, the CDR3 is TGTGCCAGCAGTCTACTAGAGAGCTCCTACGAGCAGTACTTC. The chain uses TRBV7-8 and TRBJ2-7, with D possibly matching TRBD2 (5 bases). V dropped 6 bases and J dropped 0 bases, with 12 bases sitting between them. The CDR3 loop spans 14 amino acids. Germline V CDR1 and CDR2: SGHVS, FQNEAQ. Based on the CDR3 plus reference TRBV7-8 and TRBJ2-7, the full variable domain is GAGVSQSPRYKVAKRGQDVALRCDPISGHVSLFWYQQALGQGPEFLTYFQNEAQLDKSGLPSDRFFAERPEGSVSTLKIQRTQQEDSAVYLCASSLLESSYEQYFGPGTRLTVT.

The chain has TRBV14 and TRBJ2-1; D may be TRBD2 (5 bases). V gave up 4 bases and J gave up 3 bases, with 10 bases separating them. CDR3 length: 14 residues. Germline values: CDR1 SGHDN, CDR2 FVKESK. CDR3 amino acids: CASSPNGLYNEQFF. The CDR3 DNA sequence: TGTGCCAGCAGCCCTAACGGACTCTACAATGAGCAGTTCTTC.

The V call is TRBV7-6, the J call TRBJ2-1; TRBD2 is a possible D gene (6 bases). The V and J ends lost 1 base and 4 bases respectively, with 11 bases between them. CDR1 and CDR2 from the germline V gene are SGHVS and FNYEAQ. This CDR3 contains 15 residues. The CDR3 here is CASSLGGALYNEQFF. DNA for the CDR3: TGTGCCAGCAGCTTAGGCGGGGCCCTTTACAATGAGCAGTTCTTC.

This chain connects TRBV4-1 to TRBJ2-7; D is unresolved. V gave up 3 bases and J gave up 7 bases, with 7 bases separating them. Germline CDR1 and CDR2: MGHRA and YSYEKL. The CDR3 extends over 11 amino acids. The CDR3 nucleotides read TGCGCCAGCAGCCAGCAAGGAGAGCAGTACTTC. The encoded protein is CASSQQGEQYF.

V and J are TRBV11-1 and TRBJ2-1; a weak D match, TRBD2 (6 bases). CDR3 length: 15 residues. The V gene lost 3 bases and the J gene lost 5 bases, with 14 bases spanning the gap. From germline, CDR1 is SGHAT and CDR2 FQDESV (reference sequence). The DNA for the CDR3 is TGTGCCAGCAGCTTTTACCAGGACTACAACAATGAGCAGTTCTTC. This sequence encodes CASSFYQDYNNEQFF.